Following are 20 T cell receptor beta chains from one sample sequenced in a study of STAT3 mutations in large granular lymphocyte leukemia. Only in-frame clones appear in the TCRdb table, and some are missing; sequencing was by immunoSEQ multiplex PCR. The table records 15,000 to 20,000 clones, about 90% of them present only once. Study-wide points: Every T-LGLL patient had at least one immunodominant TCRbeta clonotype.

Antigens of these TCRs are unknown. Material for sequencing was peripheral blood mononuclear cells. Source of these receptors: a man aged 60 to 69 with T-cell large granular lymphocyte leukemia. Some clones in this sample may be carry-over from other donors' samples.

This chain connects TRBV28 to TRBJ2-5, with D possibly being TRBD1 or TRBD2 (6 bases each). Germline lookup yields CDR1 MDHEN and CDR2 SYDVKM. This CDR3 is 15 amino acids long. V was cut by 5 bases and J by 5 bases, with 18 bases left in between. CDR3: CASSPIGGLGETQYF. The CDR3, as DNA: TGTGCCAGCAGTCCAATTGGGGGGCTGGGGGAGACCCAGTACTTC.

The chain uses TRBV28 and TRBJ1-2; D remains unclear. The germline V and J ends were trimmed by 5 bases and 2 bases, with 15 bases remaining between them. The CDR3 spans 15 residues. The germline V gene has CDR1 MDHEN and CDR2 SYDVKM. The CDR3 bases are TGTGCCAGCAGTAGCGACGGGGTCACAAACTATGGCTACACCTTC. As protein: CASSSDGVTNYGYTF.

Here the CDR3 DNA reads TGCGCCAGCAGCCAAGATATGATTAAGGGACAGCAGTACTTC. It codes for CASSQDMIKGQQYF. This chain connects TRBV4-3 to TRBJ2-7; the D gene could be TRBD1 or TRBD2 (5 bases each). Trimming cost V 0 bases and J 8 bases, with 14 bases left between them. From germline, CDR1 is LGHNA and CDR2 YSLEER. The CDR3 covers 14 residues.

Here the CDR3 reads CASRVLAGRAGELFF. The CDR3 DNA reads as TGTGCCAGCAGGGTACTAGCGGGAAGAGCCGGGGAGCTGTTTTTT. The rearrangement links TRBV2 to TRBJ2-2, with 10 bases identical to TRBD2. V shed 6 bases, J shed 6 bases, and the junction held 7 bases outside the gene matches. Germline V gene lookup returns CDR1 SNHLY and CDR2 FYNNEI. CDR3 length equals 15 residues.

V is TRBV15 and J is TRBJ1-2, with TRBD1 as a possible D gene (6 bases). Trimming removed 0 bases from V and 2 bases from J, with 10 bases in between. The CDR3 sequence is 15 residues long. CDR1 and CDR2 from the germline V gene are LNHNV and YYDKDF (reference sequence). The CDR3 protein is CATSREAGANYGYTF. The CDR3 bases are TGTGCCACCAGCAGAGAAGCAGGGGCCAACTATGGCTACACCTTC.

A few counts support this clone. The rearrangement uses TRBV18 and TRBJ2-2, with 9 bases identical to TRBD2. There are 17 residues in the CDR3. V was clipped by 6 bases and J by 4 bases; unmatched bases: 12. Per germline, CDR1 KGHSH and CDR2 LQKENI. CDR3 sequence (DNA): TGTGCCAGCTCCCCGTCTAGCGGGATAAGCCTCACCGGGGAGCTGTTTTTT. Amino acids: CASSPSSGISLTGELFF.

The chain carries TRBV5-1 and TRBJ2-1, with D possibly being TRBD2 (6 bases). CDR3 length equals 15 residues. CDR1 and CDR2 (germline): SGHRS, YFSETQ. V dropped 0 bases and J dropped 8 bases, with 15 bases sitting between them. The chain's CDR3 is CASSLGGDWRDEQFF. CDR3 nucleotide sequence: TGCGCCAGCAGCTTGGGGGGAGACTGGAGGGATGAGCAGTTCTTC.

By frequency in the sample, this clone is medium-sized. V usage is TRBV6-1 and J usage is TRBJ2-7, with 8 bases fitting TRBD1. CDR1 is MNHNS, CDR2 SASEGT, per germline. With V trimmed by 7 bases and J by 3 bases, 8 bases remained unmatched. CDR3 length: 14 amino acids. The CDR3 DNA reads as TGTGCCAGCACGGTGGGTGACAGGGGCTACGAGCAGTACTTC. This codes for CASTVGDRGYEQYF.

The chain links TRBV5-1 to TRBJ2-3, with a weak D call TRBD2 (5 bases). The CDR3 is 14 amino acids. V gave up 0 bases and J gave up 0 bases, with 5 bases separating them. CDR1 SGHRS and CDR2 YFSETQ come from the germline V gene. CDR3 in amino acids: CASSLGGSTDTQYF. CDR3 nucleotides: TGCGCCAGCAGCTTGGGAGGGAGCACAGATACGCAGTATTTT. Variable domain in full (rest from reference TRBV5-1 and TRBJ2-3): KAGVTQTPRYLIKTRGQQVTLSCSPISGHRSVSWYQQTPGQGLQFLFEYFSETQRNKGNFPGRFSGRQFSNSRSEMNVSTLELGDSALYLCASSLGGSTDTQYFGPGTRLTVL.

The rearrangement joins TRBV29-1 to TRBJ1-1, with D maybe TRBD1 (5 bases). The CDR3 has 14 residues. Germline V gene data show CDR1 as SQVTM and CDR2 as ANQGSEA. The germline V and J ends were trimmed by 6 bases and 5 bases, with 19 bases remaining between them. CDR3 sequence reads: CSVADIGERTEAFF. Here the CDR3 DNA reads TGCAGCGTGGCTGATATAGGGGAAAGGACTGAAGCTTTCTTT.

This chain links TRBV11-2 with TRBJ1-2; the match to TRBD1 covers 7 bases. Germline lookup yields CDR1 SGHAT and CDR2 FQNNGV. After removal of 5 bases from V and 2 bases from J, the junction contained 17 bases not matched to a gene. The CDR3 runs 18 residues. CDR3 sequence (DNA): TGTGCCAGCAGCCCTCGGGTTGGACAGGCTCTCCCCAACTATGGCTACACCTTC. Its protein is CASSPRVGQALPNYGYTF.

CDR3 bases: TGCGCCAGCAGTATGCAGGTCACAGATACGCAGTATTTT. It translates to CASSMQVTDTQYF. This sequence joins TRBV10-1 and TRBJ2-3; the D is unclear. The CDR3 sequence is 13 residues long. V lost 5 bases, J lost 2 bases, and 8 bases lay in between. Germline V CDR1 and CDR2: WNHNN, SYGVQD (reference sequence).

This chain joins TRBV6-1 and TRBJ1-1; D remains ambiguous. This CDR3 has 14 amino acids. Germline CDR1 reads MNHNS; CDR2 reads SASEGT. Trimming pared 7 bases from V and 2 bases from J, leaving 14 bases between. The CDR3 DNA reads TGTGCCAGCAAGACGGGTGACTCCAACACTGAAGCTTTCTTT. It specifies CASKTGDSNTEAFF.

J is TRBJ2-1 and V is TRBV28; maybe TRBD2 (6 bases). Germline CDR1 reads MDHEN; CDR2 reads SYDVKM. V shed 6 bases and J shed 8 bases, with 20 bases lying between them. This CDR3 is built from 15 residues. The CDR3 coding sequence is TGTGCCAGCAGAGGGCGGGAAGGCCCGGGGGATGAGCAGTTCTTC. It codes for CASRGREGPGDEQFF. Looking up the rest from reference TRBV28 and TRBJ2-1 gives the full variable domain: DVKVTQSSRYLVKRTGEKVFLECVQDMDHENMFWYRQDPGLGLRLIYFSYDVKMKEKGDIPEGYSVSREKKERFSLILESASTNQTSMYLCASRGREGPGDEQFFGPGTRLTVL.

This clone was found once. The chain employs TRBV28 and TRBJ1-1; D gene unclear. The germline V gene encodes CDR1 MDHEN and CDR2 SYDVKM. The CDR3 covers 13 residues. The ends were cut back, 4 bases at V and 6 bases at J, with 12 bases in the middle. This CDR3 is CASSSPSRAEAFF. The CDR3 coding sequence is TGTGCCAGCAGTTCCCCCAGCCGTGCTGAAGCTTTCTTT.

The chain carries TRBV5-1 and TRBJ2-1, with 8 bases lining up with TRBD1. The germline gives CDR1 SGHRS, CDR2 YFSETQ. The CDR3 sequence is 17 residues long. Unmatched junction bases numbered 6, after V lost 0 bases and J lost 1 base. The CDR3 loop is CASSLARQGRSYNEQFF. The CDR3, as DNA: TGCGCCAGCAGCTTGGCGCGACAGGGGCGATCCTACAATGAGCAGTTCTTC.

The V call is TRBV6-1, the J call TRBJ2-3; D remains unclear. The length of the CDR3 is 13 residues. Trimming removed 2 bases at V and 4 bases at J, with 7 bases between. The germline V gene encodes CDR1 MNHNS and CDR2 SASEGT. CDR3 coding DNA: TGTGCCAGCAGTGAACCTGCCCCAGATACGCAGTATTTT. This sequence encodes CASSEPAPDTQYF.

The chain has TRBV9 and TRBJ1-2; weak D call: TRBD1 (5 bases). Trimming pared 0 bases from V and 7 bases from J, leaving 19 bases between. Looked up from germline, CDR1 is SGDLS and CDR2 is YYNGEE. The length of the CDR3 is 16 residues. The CDR3 sequence is CASSVAAQGSPGGYTF. The CDR3 DNA reads TGTGCCAGCAGCGTAGCTGCCCAGGGATCCCCGGGTGGCTACACCTTC. The full variable domain, in which reference TRBV9 and TRBJ1-2 provide the parts outside the CDR3, is DSGVTQTPKHLITATGQRVTLRCSPRSGDLSVYWYQQSLDQGLQFLIQYYNGEERAKGNILERFSAQQFPDLHSELNLSSLELGDSALYFCASSVAAQGSPGGYTFGSGTRLTVV.

This clone was seen a few times. The chain has TRBV6-6 and TRBJ2-5; D remains unclear. This CDR3 is 15 amino acids long. Germline lookup yields CDR1 MNHNY and CDR2 SVGAGI (reference sequence). Trimming took 5 bases from V and 6 from J, leaving 19 bases between them. DNA of the CDR3: TGTGCCAGCAGTCCCCAGGTGGCTCAACGAAAGACCCAGTACTTC. The encoded protein is CASSPQVAQRKTQYF.

This chain uses TRBV13 with TRBJ1-1; tentatively, D is TRBD1 (5 bases). Trimming shortened V by 3 bases and J by 5 bases, and 13 bases separated the two germline ends. The CDR3 extends over 14 amino acids. Germline V CDR1 and CDR2: PRHDT, FYEKMQ (reference sequence). CDR3 sequence: CASSFPGPRTEAFF. CDR3 DNA sequence: TGTGCCAGCAGCTTCCCAGGGCCGAGGACTGAAGCTTTCTTT.